This T cell receptor (beta chain) stems from a study of beta chain features in type 1 diabetes. The CDR3 length is 15 residues. Germline CDR1 is LGHNA and CDR2 is YNFKEQ. The junction had 4 bases not matched to a gene; V was cut back by 4 bases and J by 1 base. In this sample, this clone turned up a few times. The study reverse transcribed the entire isolated RNA, so it sequenced expressed TCRB transcripts. The data were produced by immunoSEQ multiplex PCR, yet TCRdb's version contains in-frame clones alone and is incomplete. The profile covers around 180,000 clones, with around an eighth appearing a single time and 0.62% taken by the ten largest.

Sequencing used central memory CD4+ T cells from blood. The chain has TRBV4-2 and TRBJ2-3, with 8 bases fitting TRBD1. The TCR sequence derives from a woman younger than 30 in good health. As DNA, the CDR3 is TGTGCCAGCAGCCTTGAGGACAGGGGCACAGATACGCAGTATTTT. As protein: CASSLEDRGTDTQYF.